These T cell receptor beta chains were read from a single sample in a study of shared clonotypes between healthy human individuals. TCRdb keeps only in-frame clones here, not all; method: immunoSEQ multiplex PCR. The profile covers 1,400,000 or so clones, with less than 99% appearing a single time and over 0.3% taken by the ten largest. The sequenced sample consisted of naive CD4+ T cells sorted from blood. Every receptor here comes from a man aged 25 to 45 in good health. Each CDR3 is given with its conserved first and last residue. D genes are given only for firm matches. Expanded clones are given a class, and other clones once, few, many or no size at all.

j_call	clone_size	v_call	d_call	cdr3_aa	cdr3_nt
TRBJ2-1	.	TRBV27	.	CASSLLSLPGSPRYNEQFF	TGTGCCAGCAGTTTACTCTCCTTGCCAGGGTCCCCACGTTACAATGAGCAGTTCTTC
TRBJ1-3	.	TRBV4-1	.	CASSQDPTPSGNTIYF	TGCGCCAGCAGCCAAGACCCTACCCCCTCTGGAAACACCATATATTTT
TRBJ2-5	.	TRBV6-5	TRBD2	CASSQTSVRGETQYF	TGTGCCAGCAGTCAAACTAGCGTAAGAGGAGAGACCCAGTACTTC
TRBJ1-5	.	TRBV7-6	TRBD1	CASSLNPGTVSGGANNQPQHF	TGTGCCAGCAGCTTGAACCCCGGGACAGTTTCGGGTGGCGCAAACAATCAGCCCCAGCATTTT
TRBJ2-5	.	TRBV6-1	.	CASLATQPRGTQYF	TGTGCCAGCCTAGCGACCCAACCCCGGGGGACCCAGTACTTC
TRBJ2-2	.	TRBV2	TRBD2	CASKTTSGRAGELFF	TGTGCCAGCAAGACGACTAGCGGGAGGGCCGGGGAGCTGTTTTTT
TRBJ2-7	.	TRBV28	.	CASSLVRSYEQYF	TGTGCCAGCAGTTTAGTCAGGTCCTACGAGCAGTACTTC
TRBJ2-2	.	TRBV29-1	.	CSVLWGNTGELFF	TGCAGCGTTCTTTGGGGAAACACCGGGGAGCTGTTTTTT
TRBJ1-3	.	TRBV21-1	.	CASSKSRARLTGNTIYF	TGTGCCAGCAGCAAAAGTCGGGCAAGGCTAACTGGAAACACCATATATTTT
TRBJ2-2	.	TRBV5-6	TRBD2	CASTRGRAGLGGELFF	TGTGCCAGCACACGCGGGAGGGCCGGCCTAGGCGGGGAGCTGTTTTTT
TRBJ2-5	.	TRBV14	TRBD2	CASSQLRGLALPETQYF	TGTGCCAGCAGCCAATTGAGAGGACTAGCGTTGCCGGAGACCCAGTACTTC
TRBJ2-1	.	TRBV30	TRBD2	CAWSFGREGVSNEQFF	TGTGCCTGGAGCTTCGGACGGGAGGGCGTTTCAAATGAGCAGTTCTTC
TRBJ2-5	.	TRBV5-1	.	CASSFRGGLQETQYF	TGCGCCAGCAGCTTCCGAGGAGGGCTCCAAGAGACCCAGTACTTC
TRBJ1-1	.	TRBV19	.	CAVRPGWAWAEAFF	TGTGCAGTCAGGCCGGGCTGGGCTTGGGCTGAAGCTTTCTTT
TRBJ2-7	.	TRBV2	.	CASSPEGHEQYF	TGTGCCAGCAGTCCAGAAGGGCACGAGCAGTACTTC
TRBJ1-2	.	TRBV27	.	CASRGAEGYTF	TGTGCCAGCCGAGGGGCGGAGGGCTACACCTTC
TRBJ1-2	.	TRBV28	TRBD1	CASNTGGYGYTF	TGTGCCAGCAACACAGGGGGCTATGGCTACACCTTC
TRBJ2-7	.	TRBV2	.	CASSLGFTREQYF	TGTGCCAGCAGTTTAGGATTTACCCGGGAGCAGTACTTC
TRBJ1-5	.	TRBV7-2	TRBD1	CASSPRQGATRAQHF	TGTGCCAGCAGCCCAAGGCAGGGGGCTACAAGGGCCCAGCATTTT
TRBJ2-2	.	TRBV9	.	CASGQLDTGELFF	TGTGCCAGCGGACAGTTAGACACCGGGGAGCTGTTTTTT
TRBJ2-1	.	TRBV30	.	CAWSLIDHLSYNEQFF	TGTGCCTGGAGCTTAATCGACCACCTTTCCTACAATGAGCAGTTCTTC
TRBJ1-1	once	TRBV5-1	.	CASRIMGRDEAFF	TGCGCCAGCAGAATAATGGGGAGGGATGAAGCTTTCTTT
TRBJ1-2	.	TRBV7-9	.	CASSSGTTNYGYTF	TGTGCCAGCAGCTCCGGGACAACTAACTATGGCTACACCTTC
TRBJ2-7	.	TRBV5-5	TRBD2	CASSRLAGLRGQYF	TGTGCCAGCAGCCGTTTAGCGGGCCTACGAGGGCAGTACTTC
TRBJ2-5	once	TRBV5-1	TRBD2	CASSAIMTSGQETQYF	TGCGCCAGCAGCGCTATCATGACTAGCGGCCAAGAGACCCAGTACTTC
TRBJ1-5	.	TRBV28	.	CASRNRDSNQPQHF	TGTGCCAGCAGGAACAGGGATAGCAATCAGCCCCAGCATTTT
TRBJ1-1	.	TRBV29-1	.	CSVEGGTIRAFF	TGCAGCGTTGAAGGTGGGACAATCAGGGCTTTCTTT
TRBJ1-5	once	TRBV7-2	.	CASSLGLFNQPQHF	TGTGCCAGCAGCTTGGGACTGTTCAATCAGCCCCAGCATTTT
TRBJ1-5	.	TRBV5-1	.	CASSPGLSNQPQHF	TGCGCCAGCAGCCCGGGCCTCAGCAATCAGCCCCAGCATTTT
TRBJ2-7	.	TRBV27	TRBD2	CASSRSSGYEQYF	TGTGCCAGCAGTCGGTCTAGCGGATACGAGCAGTACTTC
TRBJ2-5	.	TRBV7-2	.	CASSPAEGAETQYF	TGTGCCAGCAGCCCAGCGGAGGGGGCAGAGACCCAGTACTTC
TRBJ2-7	.	TRBV2	.	CASSAGLTYEQYF	TGTGCCAGCAGTGCGGGCCTAACCTACGAGCAGTACTTC
TRBJ1-5	.	TRBV6-1	.	CASSEREFNQPQHF	TGTGCCAGCAGTGAACGGGAGTTCAATCAGCCCCAGCATTTT
TRBJ2-1	.	TRBV5-1	TRBD1	CASSSPGQGAAEQFF	TGCGCCAGCAGCTCCCCGGGACAGGGGGCCGCTGAGCAGTTCTTC
TRBJ1-4	.	TRBV18	TRBD1	CASSSGQAATNEKLFF	TGTGCCAGCTCGTCAGGACAGGCTGCAACTAATGAAAAACTGTTTTTT
TRBJ2-2	.	TRBV28	.	CASRPANTGELFF	TGTGCCAGCAGACCAGCGAACACCGGGGAGCTGTTTTTT
TRBJ2-7	.	TRBV7-2	.	CASSSAGSSYEQYF	TGTGCCAGCAGCTCGGCGGGATCCTCCTACGAGCAGTACTTC
TRBJ2-7	.	TRBV11-2	TRBD2	CASNTRTSGNYYEQYF	TGTGCCAGCAACACAAGGACTAGCGGGAATTACTACGAGCAGTACTTC
TRBJ2-7	.	TRBV10-3	.	CAISVNSYEQYF	TGTGCCATCAGTGTTAACAGCTACGAGCAGTACTTC
TRBJ2-5	.	TRBV6-6	.	CASSPLGGEETQYF	TGTGCCAGCAGTCCCCTAGGGGGAGAAGAGACCCAGTACTTC
TRBJ2-5	.	TRBV5-1	.	CASSPDGVGQYF	TGCGCCAGCAGCCCGGACGGGGTAGGCCAGTACTTC
TRBJ2-3	.	TRBV15	TRBD2	CATSGTSAGYTDTQYF	TGTGCCACCAGCGGAACCTCAGCGGGATACACAGATACGCAGTATTTT